This record covers a single T cell receptor (beta chain). What it binds is unknown. The V and J ends lost 6 bases and 7 bases respectively, with 16 bases between them. Germline values: CDR1 MDHEN, CDR2 SYDVKM. There are 14 residues in the CDR3. This sample is drawn from a study of OX40 agonist ivuxolimab in advanced cancers. Study-wide background: Of mixed ages from about 20 to 90 and averaging roughly 60 years, the group was around 78% male.

Study results and caveats: Nonresponders included some who also had low normalized T-cell clonal expansion.

Using immunoSEQ multiplex PCR, the repertoire was profiled, and TCRdb retains in-frame clones only, with some absent. The profile shows 99,000 or so clones, 90% to 95% of them singletons. This receptor was taken from an adult with an advanced solid tumor such as melanoma, head and neck, liver or kidney cancer. The sequencing here drew on CD4+ or CD8+ T cells sorted from blood, taken in a trial of the OX40 agonist ivuxolimab. The V call is TRBV28, the J call TRBJ1-3; D not resolved. DNA for the CDR3: TGTGCCAGCAGCCTTCCCCTCCGGTGGAACACCATATATTTT. It specifies CASSLPLRWNTIYF.